These T cell receptor beta chains were read from a single sample in a study of blood T cell repertoires in COVID-19. Here immunoSEQ multiplex PCR was the method, and the copy in TCRdb shows in-frame clones only, minus some. The sample includes 250,000 to 350,000 clones, under 95% of them seen just once. Sequenced: PBMCs or T cells enriched from blood (not recorded which). The receptors come from a woman in her twenties or thirties who had recovered from COVID-19. Each CDR3 is given with its conserved first and last residue. The D gene is left open where the match is weak. Not all rows give a size; the values are once, few, many and, for expanded clones, a class.

d_call: TRBD1
clone_size: .
v_call: TRBV2
j_call: TRBJ1-4
cdr3_aa: CASTATGPDEKLFF
cdr3_nt: TGTGCCAGCACCGCGACAGGGCCCGATGAAAAACTGTTTTTT

d_call: TRBD1
clone_size: once
v_call: TRBV5-4
j_call: TRBJ2-7
cdr3_aa: CASSLPGGKPYEQYF
cdr3_nt: TGTGCCAGCAGCTTACCAGGGGGTAAACCCTACGAGCAGTACTTC

d_call: .
clone_size: .
v_call: TRBV18
j_call: TRBJ1-3
cdr3_aa: CASSLEGNTIYF
cdr3_nt: TGTGCCAGCTCACTCGAGGGAAACACCATATATTTT

d_call: TRBD2
clone_size: .
v_call: TRBV4-2
j_call: TRBJ2-7
cdr3_aa: CASSQGGAGGTYEQYF
cdr3_nt: TGTGCCAGCAGCCAAGGGGGAGCGGGGGGCACCTACGAGCAGTACTTC

d_call: TRBD1
clone_size: .
v_call: TRBV7-9
j_call: TRBJ2-1
cdr3_aa: CASDRGRRGEQFF
cdr3_nt: TGTGCCAGTGACAGGGGGCGCAGGGGTGAGCAGTTCTTC

d_call: .
clone_size: .
v_call: TRBV27
j_call: TRBJ2-7
cdr3_aa: CASSFTSSIYEQYF
cdr3_nt: TGTGCCAGCAGTTTTACTAGTTCTATCTACGAGCAGTACTTC

d_call: .
clone_size: .
v_call: TRBV27
j_call: TRBJ2-5
cdr3_aa: CASSFIPGGETQYF
cdr3_nt: TGTGCCAGCAGTTTTATCCCCGGCGGGGAGACCCAGTACTTC

d_call: .
clone_size: .
v_call: TRBV27
j_call: TRBJ1-6
cdr3_aa: CASSEGNYNSPLHF
cdr3_nt: TGTGCCAGCAGCGAGGGTAACTATAATTCACCCCTCCACTTT

d_call: .
clone_size: .
v_call: TRBV12-3/TRBV12-4
j_call: TRBJ2-4
cdr3_aa: CASSQGPKNIQYF
cdr3_nt: TGTGCCAGCAGTCAGGGGCCAAAAAACATTCAGTACTTC

d_call: TRBD1
clone_size: .
v_call: TRBV6-5
j_call: TRBJ2-1
cdr3_aa: CASSRDRHEQFF
cdr3_nt: TGTGCCAGCAGCCGGGACAGGCATGAGCAGTTCTTC

d_call: TRBD1
clone_size: .
v_call: TRBV27
j_call: TRBJ2-6
cdr3_aa: CASSLSGRGLSGANVLTF
cdr3_nt: TGTGCCAGCAGTTTATCAGGCAGGGGGCTCTCTGGGGCCAACGTCCTGACTTTC

d_call: .
clone_size: .
v_call: TRBV18
j_call: TRBJ2-3
cdr3_aa: CASSPLLATDTQYF
cdr3_nt: TGTGCCAGCTCACCACTCCTAGCAACAGATACGCAGTATTTT

d_call: TRBD1
clone_size: .
v_call: TRBV5-4
j_call: TRBJ1-2
cdr3_aa: CASSRGTGQQGYGYTF
cdr3_nt: TGTGCCAGCAGCCGCGGGACAGGGCAGCAGGGCTATGGCTACACCTTC

d_call: TRBD1
clone_size: .
v_call: TRBV5-8
j_call: TRBJ2-7
cdr3_aa: CATSGRWTGHYEQYF
cdr3_nt: TGTGCCACCTCGGGCCGTTGGACAGGACACTACGAGCAGTACTTC

d_call: TRBD1
clone_size: .
v_call: TRBV11-2
j_call: TRBJ1-1
cdr3_aa: CASSLDFGQGNTEAFF
cdr3_nt: TGTGCCAGCAGCTTAGATTTTGGACAGGGTAACACTGAAGCTTTCTTT

d_call: TRBD1
clone_size: .
v_call: TRBV2
j_call: TRBJ2-1
cdr3_aa: CATGTGSTEQFF
cdr3_nt: TGTGCCACCGGGACAGGGAGTACTGAGCAGTTCTTC

d_call: TRBD2
clone_size: .
v_call: TRBV5-1
j_call: TRBJ2-1
cdr3_aa: CASSRTSGGPYNEQFF
cdr3_nt: TGCGCCAGCAGCCGTACTAGCGGGGGGCCCTACAATGAGCAGTTCTTC

d_call: TRBD1
clone_size: .
v_call: TRBV7-6
j_call: TRBJ2-7
cdr3_aa: CASSLDRGASYEQYF
cdr3_nt: TGTGCCAGCAGCTTGGACAGGGGGGCCTCCTACGAGCAGTACTTC

d_call: TRBD1
clone_size: .
v_call: TRBV7-9
j_call: TRBJ2-7
cdr3_aa: CASSKPPGQGAYEQYF
cdr3_nt: TGTGCCAGCAGCAAACCCCCCGGACAGGGAGCTTACGAGCAGTACTTC

d_call: TRBD2
clone_size: .
v_call: TRBV7-9
j_call: TRBJ2-5
cdr3_aa: CASSPGGLAIETQYF
cdr3_nt: TGTGCCAGCAGCCCGGGGGGACTAGCCATTGAGACCCAGTACTTC

d_call: .
clone_size: .
v_call: TRBV28
j_call: TRBJ1-1
cdr3_aa: CATIGRGLAEAFF
cdr3_nt: TGTGCCACCATTGGAAGGGGTCTCGCTGAAGCTTTCTTT

d_call: TRBD2
clone_size: .
v_call: TRBV7-9
j_call: TRBJ2-5
cdr3_aa: CASTKTPGLAGQETQYF
cdr3_nt: TGTGCCAGCACCAAGACCCCCGGACTAGCGGGGCAAGAGACCCAGTACTTC

d_call: TRBD1
clone_size: .
v_call: TRBV12-3/TRBV12-4
j_call: TRBJ1-1
cdr3_aa: CASRGGQGAEAFF
cdr3_nt: TGTGCCAGCAGGGGAGGACAGGGCGCTGAAGCTTTCTTT